These 2 T cell receptor beta chains share one sample of origin, sequenced in a study of blood T cells in healthy people across ages. Sample-barcoded 5' priming and a J-beta primer mix drove a second PCR of about 7 to 12 cycles. TCRdb fed the 5' RACE reads into MiXCR, producing one record per CDR3 protein. Of 1.2 million to 1.5 million distinct CDR3 sequences detected, approximately 60% appear once; the ten largest clones hold 5.5% to 8%. Material for sequencing was blood. The receptors shown here come from a man aged 18 to 29 in good health.

CDR3 loop: CSAMGNYGYTF. The CDR3 DNA is TGCAGTGCTATGGGTAACTATGGCTACACCTTC. V and J are TRBV20-1 and TRBJ1-2; D is unclear. Between the trimmed V and J ends, which lost 4 bases and 1 base, there was a span of 4 bases. The CDR3 is 11 residues long. In germline, CDR1 is DFQATT, CDR2 SNEGSKA (reference sequence).

This clonotype was seen more than once but under ten times. This chain joins TRBV2 and TRBJ2-1; perhaps TRBD1 as D (5 bases). The germline CDR1 and CDR2 sequences are SNHLY and FYNNEI. Trimming stripped 6 bases from V and 0 bases from J, with 12 bases between. The CDR3 runs to 15 residues. The CDR3 loop is CASRGVPLSYNEQFF. The CDR3 coding sequence is TGTGCCAGCAGAGGGGTCCCCCTCTCCTACAATGAGCAGTTCTTC.